The clone carrying this TCR beta chain was counted many times. Its antigen remains unknown. This specimen belongs to a study of T-cell reconstitution after alpha-beta-depleted transplantation in children. Study outcomes and limitations: Some patients' high day-60 TCRbeta diversity was attributed to recipient cells surviving conditioning. Several hundred expanded graft clones reportedly were the source of alpha-beta T cells about two months after transplant. Newly produced T cells mostly accounted for T-cell counts and diversity one year post-transplant.

A library of TCRbeta sequences, prepared with unique molecular identifiers, was generated. TCRdb re-analysed the PCR reads in MiXCR, keeping a single row per CDR3 protein. The table includes more than 120,000 distinct CDR3 sequences, roughly 9% detected once. Germline assignment: CDR1 SGHVS and CDR2 FQNEAQ. V lost 1 base and J 3 bases, leaving 16 bases between the germline ends. The CDR3 extends over 16 amino acids. The sequence was collected from a female patient aged 2-9 years who had a stem cell transplant for congenital amegakaryocytic thrombocytopenia, so the T cells may come from the graft donor. This chain links TRBV7-8 with TRBJ2-7; the D gene is possibly TRBD1 (5 bases). The sample consisted of PBMCs, mostly from graft donor cells, taken 180 days after TCRalphabeta/CD19-depleted stem cell transplant. CDR3: CASSLEAGWPLYEQYF. The CDR3, as DNA: TGTGCCAGCAGCTTAGAGGCAGGGTGGCCTCTCTACGAGCAGTACTTC.